This TCR beta chain was identified during a study of T cells after somatic rescue of genetic block. Assay: immunoSEQ multiplex PCR; the TCRdb copy retains only in-frame clones and omits some. The sample holds 12,000 to 15,000 clones, just over 70% seen once. The CDR3 totals 14 residues. The ends were cut back, 4 bases at V and 10 bases at J, with 17 bases in the middle. Germline CDR1 reads MDHEN; CDR2 reads SYDVKM. The chain has TRBV28 and TRBJ1-5, with D maybe TRBD1 (6 bases). Sequenced sample: peripheral blood mononuclear cells (PBMCs). The TCR sequence derives from a boy aged 10-17 years. The DNA of the CDR3 is TGTGCCAGCAGTTATCAGGGGCTCCTCAGCCCCCAGCATTTT. The encoded protein is CASSYQGLLSPQHF.